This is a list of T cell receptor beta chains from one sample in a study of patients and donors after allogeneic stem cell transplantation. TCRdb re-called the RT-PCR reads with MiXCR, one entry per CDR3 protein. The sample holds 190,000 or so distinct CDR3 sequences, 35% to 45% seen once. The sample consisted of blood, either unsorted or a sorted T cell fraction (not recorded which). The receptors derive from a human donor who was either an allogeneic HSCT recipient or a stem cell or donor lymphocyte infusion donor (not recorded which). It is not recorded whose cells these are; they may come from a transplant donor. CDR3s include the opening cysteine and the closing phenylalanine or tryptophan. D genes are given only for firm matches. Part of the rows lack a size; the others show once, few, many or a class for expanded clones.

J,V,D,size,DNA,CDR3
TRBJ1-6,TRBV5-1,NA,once,TGCGCCAGCAGCCCGCCGGGACCGCGAAATTCACCCCTCCACTTT,CASSPPGPRNSPLHF
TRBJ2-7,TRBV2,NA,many,TGTGCCAGCAGTGTTACGCAGGGGCACTACGAGCAGTACTTC,CASSVTQGHYEQYF
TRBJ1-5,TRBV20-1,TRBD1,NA,TGCAGTGCTAGAGTTAGGGGGCGCGTCAATCAGCCCCAGCATTTT,CSARVRGRVNQPQHF
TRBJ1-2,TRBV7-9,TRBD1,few,TGTGCCAGCAGCCACGACAGGGGCTATGGCTACACCTTC,CASSHDRGYGYTF
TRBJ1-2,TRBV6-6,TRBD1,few,TGTGCCAGCAGAGTATCAGGGACAGGGGTTAACTATGGCTACACCTTC,CASRVSGTGVNYGYTF
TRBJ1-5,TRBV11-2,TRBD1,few,TGTGCCAGCAGCTCAGGACAGGGTGGTAGCAATCAGCCCCAGCATTTT,CASSSGQGGSNQPQHF
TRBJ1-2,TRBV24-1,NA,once,TGTGCCACCAGCCGCGGGACTGAGTCCTATGGCTACACCTTC,CATSRGTESYGYTF
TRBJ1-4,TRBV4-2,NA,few,TGTGCCAGCAGCCAAGTAGGCGGCAGGGCTAATGAAAAACTGTTTTTT,CASSQVGGRANEKLFF
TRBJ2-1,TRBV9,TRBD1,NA,TGTGCCAGCAGCGTAGGCGGGACAGGGAGCTACAATGAGCAGTTCTTC,CASSVGGTGSYNEQFF
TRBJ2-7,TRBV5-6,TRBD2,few,TGTGCCAGCAGCTTCGGACTAGCGGGGTACGAGCAGTACTTC,CASSFGLAGYEQYF
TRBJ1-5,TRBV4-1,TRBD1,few,TGCGCCAGCAGAGAGGGACAGGGGGACAATCAGCCCCAGCATTTT,CASREGQGDNQPQHF
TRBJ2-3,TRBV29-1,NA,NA,TGCAGCGTTCAAGTCGAGTATTACACAGATACGCAGTATTTT,CSVQVEYYTDTQYF
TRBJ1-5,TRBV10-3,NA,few,TGTGCCATCAGTGAGTCACAAGGTCGTCAGCCCCAGCATTTT,CAISESQGRQPQHF
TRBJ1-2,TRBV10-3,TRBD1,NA,TGTGCCATCAGTGAGGACAGGGTCTATGGCTACACCTTC,CAISEDRVYGYTF
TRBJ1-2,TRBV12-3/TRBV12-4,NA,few,TGTGCCAACAGGGACCGGATCACTAACTATGGCTACACCTTC,CANRDRITNYGYTF
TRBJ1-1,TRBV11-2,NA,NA,TGTGCCAGCAGCTTAACAGGGAGGGGAGCTTTCTTT,CASSLTGRGAFF
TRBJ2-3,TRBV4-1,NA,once,TGCGCCAGCAGCCAAGTCGGGGCCGGCCGCACAGATACGCAGTATTTT,CASSQVGAGRTDTQYF
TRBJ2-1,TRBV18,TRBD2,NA,TGTGCCAGCTCACCACCCAGGCGGGGGGCCTTCAATGAGCAGTTCTTC,CASSPPRRGAFNEQFF
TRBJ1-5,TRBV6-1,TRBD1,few,TGTGCCAGCAGGACAGGGGTAAGGCAGCCCCAGCATTTT,CASRTGVRQPQHF
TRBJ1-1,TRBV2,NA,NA,TGTGCCAGCACGGGGGCGGGCACTGAAGCTTTCTTT,CASTGAGTEAFF
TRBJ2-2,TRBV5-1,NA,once,TGCGCCAGCAGCTTGACCCTCACCGGGGAGCTGTTTTTT,CASSLTLTGELFF
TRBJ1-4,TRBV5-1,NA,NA,TGCGCCAGCAGCCTGGGGGGGCGAACTAATGAAAAACTGTTTTTT,CASSLGGRTNEKLFF
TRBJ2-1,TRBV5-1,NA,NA,TGCGCCAGCAGCTTGGAGGAGGGATGGAATGAGCAGTTCTTC,CASSLEEGWNEQFF
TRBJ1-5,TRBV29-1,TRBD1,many,TGCAGCGTCCCCGGGACAGGGCGAGGTCAGCCCCAGCATTTT,CSVPGTGRGQPQHF
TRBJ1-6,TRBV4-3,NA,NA,TGCGCCAGCAGCCCCCAGTCTCAAAGCTCCTATAATTCACCCCTCCACTTT,CASSPQSQSSYNSPLHF
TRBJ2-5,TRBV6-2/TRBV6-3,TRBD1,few,TGTGCCAGCAGTTACATTTCAGGGGGCGAGACCCAGTACTTC,CASSYISGGETQYF
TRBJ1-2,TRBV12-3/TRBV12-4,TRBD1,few,TGTGCCAGCAGTTTGGACAGGGTTAAAGGTGGCTACACCTTC,CASSLDRVKGGYTF
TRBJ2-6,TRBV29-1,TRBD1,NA,TGCAGCGTTGTCGACAGGGCTGCGGGGGCCAACGTCCTGACTTTC,CSVVDRAAGANVLTF
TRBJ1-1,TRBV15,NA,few,TGTGCCACCAGCAGAGAGAACAACAGGGACAACACTGAAGCTTTCTTT,CATSRENNRDNTEAFF
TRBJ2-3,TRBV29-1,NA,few,TGCAGCGTTCACCTTATCACAGCCTCGGATGGGTATTTT,CSVHLITASDGYF
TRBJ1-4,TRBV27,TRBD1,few,TGTGCCAGCAGTCCAGGGGGAATCGGAACTAATGAAAAACTGTTTTTT,CASSPGGIGTNEKLFF
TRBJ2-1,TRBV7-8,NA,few,TGTGCCAGCAGCTTAGTCCCGGGTTTGCAGTTCTTC,CASSLVPGLQFF
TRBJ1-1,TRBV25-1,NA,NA,TGTGCCAGCAGTGAGGAGAGGAGAGGGAACACTGAAGCTTTCTTT,CASSEERRGNTEAFF
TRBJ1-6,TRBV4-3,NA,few,TGCGCCAGCAGCCAAGTGGTCTGGGGCGAGGGATCACCCCTCCACTTT,CASSQVVWGEGSPLHF
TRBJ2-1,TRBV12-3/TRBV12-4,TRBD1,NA,TGTGCCAGCAGTTTAGGAGGGGGCGACCCTCTGTACAATGAGCAGTTCTTC,CASSLGGGDPLYNEQFF
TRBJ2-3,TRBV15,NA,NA,TGTGCCACCAGCAGAGATCGGGTCAGGACCACAGATACGCAGTATTTT,CATSRDRVRTTDTQYF
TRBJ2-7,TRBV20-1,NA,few,TGCAGTACTGGAACCGGGGCCTACGAGCAGTACTTC,CSTGTGAYEQYF
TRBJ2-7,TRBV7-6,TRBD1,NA,TGTGCCAGCAGCTTAGACAGGGGGCCCTCCTACGAGCAGTACTTC,CASSLDRGPSYEQYF
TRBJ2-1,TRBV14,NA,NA,TGTGCCAGCAGCCGGACAGCTTACAATGAGCAGTTCTTC,CASSRTAYNEQFF
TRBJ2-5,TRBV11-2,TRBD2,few,TGTGCCAGCAGCTCGGGACTAGCGGGACCACTACAAGAGACCCAGTACTTC,CASSSGLAGPLQETQYF